These T cell receptor beta chains were read from a single sample in a study of monozygotic twins with inflammatory bowel disease. One entry per CDR3 protein, without DNA, is what TCRdb gives after re-calling the 5' RACE reads. With some 83,000 distinct CDR3 sequences in the sample, the ten largest clones hold roughly 7.4%. The sample was blood. The receptors derive from a human donor with ulcerative colitis or Crohn's disease, or a healthy co-twin of an affected twin (not recorded which). CDR3s include the opening cysteine and the closing phenylalanine or tryptophan.

cdr3_aa,j_call,v_call
CASSLGSLGGGYNEQFF,TRBJ2-1,TRBV7-2
CASSPGLENIQYF,TRBJ2-4,TRBV2
CASSLGAGGDETFF,TRBJ1-1,TRBV11-2
CASSLGDSPRGNQPQHF,TRBJ1-5,TRBV5-1
CASSLSSGGPEQFF,TRBJ2-1,TRBV27
CASSSGQGRGYTF,TRBJ1-2,TRBV5-1
CASSVLDKNTEAFF,TRBJ1-1,TRBV5-1
CASREGGYAGNTIYF,TRBJ1-3,TRBV10-2
CASSPGGQNYGYTF,TRBJ1-2,TRBV18
CAITRTGEGYTF,TRBJ1-2,TRBV10-3
CASSLVGTGELFF,TRBJ2-2,TRBV5-1
CASSEVSQGLDYGYTF,TRBJ1-2,TRBV25-1